These 27 T cell receptor beta chains were all obtained from the same sample, sequenced in a study of shared clonotypes between healthy human individuals. Produced via immunoSEQ multiplex PCR; TCRdb's table is partial and in-frame only. The table shows millions of clones, with less than 95% occurring only once. Terminally differentiated effector memory CD45RA+ cells were left out of the naive CD8 fraction, which was CD45RO-negative and positively selected for CCR7. Sequencing was carried out using naive CD8+ T cells sorted from blood. The receptors come from a young man in good health.

The chain carries TRBV14 and TRBJ2-2; D gene unclear. Trimming took 0 bases from V and 1 from J, leaving 15 bases between them. Germline V CDR1 and CDR2: SGHDN, FVKESK. There are 18 residues in the CDR3. The CDR3 region is CASSQEGLWLGNTGELFF. In nucleotides, the CDR3 is TGTGCCAGCAGCCAAGAGGGTCTCTGGTTGGGGAACACCGGGGAGCTGTTTTTT.

The chain couples TRBV10-3 to TRBJ2-7; possibly TRBD1 for D (5 bases). Trimming pared 7 bases from V and 6 bases from J, leaving 16 bases between. This CDR3 spans 13 amino acids. Germline loops: CDR1 ENHRY, CDR2 SYGVKD. The CDR3 spells CAIISQGTGEQYF. The CDR3 DNA follows: TGTGCCATCATCAGCCAGGGAACAGGCGAGCAGTACTTC.

V usage is TRBV7-8 and J usage is TRBJ1-2, with 7 bases fitting TRBD1. With V trimmed by 5 bases and J by 2 bases, 5 bases remained unmatched. The CDR3 runs 14 residues. Germline lookup yields CDR1 SGHVS and CDR2 FQNEAQ. CDR3 loop: CASSPTGHNYGYTF. The CDR3 coding sequence is TGTGCCAGCAGCCCGACAGGGCACAACTATGGCTACACCTTC.

The chain has TRBV25-1 and TRBJ2-5, with 10 bases identical to TRBD2. Germline CDR1 and CDR2: MGHDK and SYGVNS. The junction had 7 bases not matched to a gene; V was cut back by 6 bases and J by 3 bases. The CDR3 is 15 residues long. As DNA, the CDR3 is TGTGCCAGCAGGGACCCAGCGGGGGGGGAAGAGACCCAGTACTTC. Translation: CASRDPAGGEETQYF.

V gene TRBV27 combines with J gene TRBJ1-1, with a tentative D call TRBD1 (5 bases). V lost 3 bases and J 3 bases, leaving 8 bases between the germline ends. There are 13 residues in the CDR3. CDR1 and CDR2 from the germline V gene are MNHEY and SMNVEV (reference sequence). In nucleotides, the CDR3 is TGTGCCAGCAGTTTGGTCAGGGACACTGAAGCTTTCTTT. It codes for CASSLVRDTEAFF.

The V gene is TRBV7-8, the J gene TRBJ2-1, with TRBD1 identical over 8 bases. Germline V gene lookup returns CDR1 SGHVS and CDR2 FQNEAQ. The CDR3 contains 15 residues. V dropped 5 bases and J dropped 6; count of bases not matched to a gene: 9. The CDR3 sequence: CASSPNPGTGNEQFF. The CDR3 DNA reads TGTGCCAGCAGCCCGAACCCCGGGACAGGCAATGAGCAGTTCTTC.

The V gene is TRBV7-8, the J gene TRBJ2-3, with unresolved D. This CDR3 contains 15 residues. V lost 5 bases to trimming and J lost 2 bases, with 14 bases between them. Germline assignment: CDR1 SGHVS and CDR2 FQNEAQ. DNA for the CDR3: TGTGCCAGCAGCCTAGAGGCCCAACTCACAGATACGCAGTATTTT. This gives the protein CASSLEAQLTDTQYF. Full variable domain (remainder filled in from reference TRBV7-8 and TRBJ2-3): GAGVSQSPRYKVAKRGQDVALRCDPISGHVSLFWYQQALGQGPEFLTYFQNEAQLDKSGLPSDRFFAERPEGSVSTLKIQRTQQEDSAVYLCASSLEAQLTDTQYFGPGTRLTVL.

The chain is built from TRBV7-9 and TRBJ2-3; D unresolved. The V end lost 1 base, the J end lost 4 bases, and 9 bases lay between the germline ends. The germline V gene has CDR1 SEHNR and CDR2 FQNEAQ (reference sequence). The CDR3 is 14 residues long. CDR3: CASSLESGSDTQYF. The DNA of the CDR3 is TGTGCCAGCAGCTTAGAGTCGGGCTCAGATACGCAGTATTTT.

V usage is TRBV19 and J usage is TRBJ2-5, with a weak D call TRBD2 (6 bases). The CDR3 spans 16 residues. With 1 base removed from V and 1 base from J, the gap between germline ends came to 13 bases. Germline CDR1 and CDR2: LNHDA and SQIVND (reference sequence). CDR3: CASSIVGGLPQETQYF. The CDR3 nucleotides read TGTGCCAGTAGTATAGTCGGGGGTCTCCCCCAAGAGACCCAGTACTTC.

This chain joins TRBV28 and TRBJ1-2; 7 positions match TRBD1. The germline CDR1 and CDR2 sequences are MDHEN and SYDVKM. The CDR3 covers 14 residues. The J segment lost 8 bases and the V segment lost 6 bases, leaving 12 bases of the junction unmatched. This CDR3 reads CASSPNTGVGGYTF. CDR3 bases: TGTGCCAGCAGCCCTAACACAGGGGTGGGCGGCTACACCTTC.

V gene TRBV28 combines with J gene TRBJ2-5; 8 positions match TRBD1. From germline, CDR1 is MDHEN and CDR2 SYDVKM. V was pared by 6 bases and J by 4 bases, with 7 bases of the junction left unmatched. This CDR3 comprises 14 residues. This CDR3 reads CASSYGQGGETQYF. DNA for the CDR3: TGTGCCAGCAGCTACGGACAGGGAGGAGAGACCCAGTACTTC. The whole variable domain, remainder taken from reference TRBV28 and TRBJ2-5, is DVKVTQSSRYLVKRTGEKVFLECVQDMDHENMFWYRQDPGLGLRLIYFSYDVKMKEKGDIPEGYSVSREKKERFSLILESASTNQTSMYLCASSYGQGGETQYFGPGTRLLVL.

This clone was observed a few times. J is TRBJ2-5 and V is TRBV27; TRBD2 aligns across 9 bases. The CDR3 has 16 amino acids. The trim removed 3 bases at V and 4 bases at J, leaving 9 bases unmatched. Germline loops: CDR1 MNHEY, CDR2 SMNVEV (reference sequence). Here the CDR3 reads CASSLRLAELGETQYF. The CDR3 bases are TGTGCCAGCAGTTTGCGACTAGCGGAGTTGGGAGAGACCCAGTACTTC.

The CDR3 nucleotides are TGTGCCAGCAGCTTGTTTGGCGGAGGTTGGGGCACAGATACGCAGTATTTT. Its translation is CASSLFGGGWGTDTQYF. The chain joins TRBV5-8 to TRBJ2-3; perhaps TRBD2 as D (5 bases). V was shortened by 1 base and J by 1 base, with 16 bases between the two germline ends. This CDR3 spans 17 amino acids. In germline, CDR1 is SGHTS, CDR2 YDEGEE.

Concerning this clone itself: At the DNA level, this CDR3 is encoded by other sequences in the same sample as well. J is TRBJ2-2 and V is TRBV29-1; D unclear. The CDR3 consists of 13 residues. The germline CDR1 and CDR2 sequences are SQVTM and ANQGSEA. V was pared by 2 bases and J by 1 base, with 5 bases between. The CDR3 coding sequence is TGCAGCGTTGAAAACGGGAACACCGGGGAGCTGTTTTTT. It yields the protein CSVENGNTGELFF.

V usage is TRBV7-9 and J usage is TRBJ2-7; D gene unclear. Germline V gene data show CDR1 as SEHNR and CDR2 as FQNEAQ (reference sequence). Trimming cost V 6 bases and J 3 bases, with 6 bases left between them. The CDR3 sequence is 11 residues long. The chain's CDR3 is CASRVDYEQYF. Written as DNA, the CDR3 is TGTGCCAGCAGGGTTGACTACGAGCAGTACTTC.

In DNA form, the CDR3 reads TGTGCCAGCAGTGTTTCGGCGGGGGCCACTGGAAACACCATATATTTT. Its protein product is CASSVSAGATGNTIYF. The J gene is TRBJ1-3, the V gene TRBV2, with D possibly matching TRBD1 (6 bases). Trimming shortened V by 4 bases and J by 2 bases, and 15 bases separated the two germline ends. CDR3 length: 16 residues. Germline values: CDR1 SNHLY, CDR2 FYNNEI.

Points on this clone: The junction departs from the called germline gene at one end, perhaps through a read error. This chain connects TRBV27 to TRBJ2-4, with D possibly being TRBD1 or TRBD2 (5 bases each). Germline V lookup: CDR1 MNHEY, CDR2 SMNVEV (reference sequence). This CDR3 contains 16 residues. The CDR3 reads CASSLSIGDGKNIQYF. The CDR3 region has the DNA TGTGCCAGCAGCTTATCTATCGGGGACGGCAAAAACATTCAGTACTTC.

This rearrangement joins TRBV13 to TRBJ2-1; D is unclear. V lost 5 bases, J lost 6 bases, and 17 bases lay in between. Germline V CDR1 and CDR2: PRHDT, FYEKMQ (reference sequence). This CDR3 comprises 15 residues. The CDR3 DNA follows: TGTGCCAGCAGCCCGCGTAACTCATTTGCCAATGAGCAGTTCTTC. Amino acids: CASSPRNSFANEQFF. The full variable domain, completed using reference TRBV13 and TRBJ2-1, is AAGVIQSPRHLIKEKRETATLKCYPIPRHDTVYWYQQGPGQDPQFLISFYEKMQSDKGSIPDRFSAQQFSDYHSELNMSSLELGDSALYFCASSPRNSFANEQFFGPGTRLTVL.

The CDR3 loop reads CAWSVAGWDTDTQYF. The CDR3 nucleotides read TGTGCCTGGAGTGTAGCAGGGTGGGACACAGATACGCAGTATTTT. This rearrangement joins TRBV30 to TRBJ2-3, with D possibly matching TRBD1 (5 bases). Trimming pared 0 bases from V and 2 bases from J, leaving 12 bases between. Per germline, CDR1 GTSNPN and CDR2 SVGIG (reference sequence). This CDR3 is built from 15 residues.

The chain couples TRBV6-5 to TRBJ2-1; possible D gene TRBD1, 5 bases. Germline V gene data show CDR1 as MNHEY and CDR2 as SVGAGI. The CDR3 is 15 amino acids. V was shortened by 0 bases and J by 8 bases, with 14 bases between the two germline ends. The CDR3 sequence is CASSYSNRLMDEQFF. CDR3 coding DNA: TGTGCCAGCAGTTACTCGAACAGGTTGATGGATGAGCAGTTCTTC.

This sequence joins TRBV27 and TRBJ1-1, with unresolved D. Germline V gene sequence: CDR1 MNHEY, CDR2 SMNVEV (reference sequence). The CDR3 is made up of 14 amino acids. V shed 2 bases and J shed 4 bases, with 11 bases lying between them. The CDR3 nucleotides are TGTGCCAGCAGTTTAATTGGTGGATCCACTGAAGCTTTCTTT. This translates into CASSLIGGSTEAFF.

The chain is built from TRBV7-9 and TRBJ1-6, with unresolved D. The V gene's germline CDR1 is SEHNR and CDR2 FQNEAQ (reference sequence). The CDR3 length is 17 residues. Deletions cut 2 bases from V and 0 bases from J, with 11 bases between. The CDR3 DNA sequence: TGTGCCAGCAGCTTATCTAAGGGTAGCTCCTATAATTCACCCCTCCACTTT. This translates into CASSLSKGSSYNSPLHF.

The J gene is TRBJ2-2, the V gene TRBV7-6, with 7 bases that match TRBD1. Germline loops: CDR1 SGHVS, CDR2 FNYEAQ. The junction had 9 bases not matched to a gene; V was cut back by 5 bases and J by 3 bases. This CDR3 has 16 amino acids. The CDR3 DNA reads TGTGCCAGCAGCCCCACCGGACAGGCGTACACCGGGGAGCTGTTTTTT. This sequence encodes CASSPTGQAYTGELFF.

The chain has TRBV10-3 and TRBJ2-7; weak D call: TRBD1 (6 bases). The ends were cut back, 3 bases at V and 1 base at J, with 22 bases in the middle. Germline V gene lookup returns CDR1 ENHRY and CDR2 SYGVKD. CDR3 size: 18 residues. For the CDR3, the DNA is TGTGCCATCAGTGACTCGGTTACAAGTCGGGACATTTCCTACGAGCAGTACTTC. Translating it yields CAISDSVTSRDISYEQYF.

This chain links TRBV6-5 with TRBJ2-7; 8 positions match TRBD1. Germline V gene data show CDR1 as MNHEY and CDR2 as SVGAGI. CDR3 size: 15 residues. V shed 5 bases, J shed 3 bases, and the junction held 9 bases outside the gene matches. This chain's CDR3 is CASSIAGTGSYEQYF. Here the CDR3 DNA reads TGTGCCAGCAGTATTGCCGGGACAGGAAGCTACGAGCAGTACTTC.

The rearrangement uses TRBV27 and TRBJ2-5; 9 bases fit TRBD1. V shed 8 bases, J shed 5 bases, and the junction held 12 bases outside the gene matches. Germline V lookup: CDR1 MNHEY, CDR2 SMNVEV (reference sequence). CDR3 length: 15 amino acids. In DNA form, the CDR3 reads TGTGCCAGCCGGGTGCTGAACAGGGGGCACGAGACCCAGTACTTC. Its translation: CASRVLNRGHETQYF.

The chain has TRBV5-6 and TRBJ2-7; TRBD2 is a possible D gene (5 bases). CDR3 length equals 13 residues. Germline V gene data show CDR1 as SGHDT and CDR2 as YYEEEE. Trimming pared 2 bases from V and 7 bases from J, leaving 13 bases between. Here the CDR3 DNA reads TGTGCCAGCAGCTTTGCAGGACTCGGGGAGCAGTACTTC. Translating it yields CASSFAGLGEQYF.